This T cell receptor beta chain comes out of a study of blood T cell repertoires in COVID-19. TCRdb's table, derived via immunoSEQ multiplex PCR, lists solely in-frame clones and lacks some. This table has about 69,000 clones, 79% appearing once. V lost 10 bases, J lost 6 bases, and 5 bases stayed unmatched. The CDR3 covers 13 residues. The clonotype originates from a human donor in a cohort sampled during active COVID-19. The chain employs TRBV6-7 and TRBJ2-2, with 10 bases lining up with TRBD1. TRBV6-7 is flagged as an ORF with uncertain function. What was sequenced was peripheral blood. The CDR3 reads CAIGTGAAGELFF. In DNA, the CDR3 is TGTGCCATCGGGACAGGGGCGGCCGGGGAGCTGTTTTTT.